This is a list of T cell receptor beta chains from one sample in a study of T cell repertoires in cytomegalovirus infection. TCRdb called the reads again in MiXCR, with one record for every CDR3 protein. The sample has 680,000 or so distinct CDR3 sequences, less than 40% seen once. Sequenced sample: PBMCs. These receptors were obtained from a human donor in good health (CMV status not recorded). Some clones in this sample may be carry-over from other donors' samples. The CDR3 runs from the conserved cysteine through the conserved F or W. A D gene is named only where the DNA matches it firmly. Size is omitted from some rows. Given values are once, few, many or a class for expanded clones.

clone_size j_call d_call v_call cdr3_aa cdr3_nt
many TRBJ1-2 - TRBV7-8 CASSLGGRQGNYGYTF TGTGCCAGCAGCTTAGGGGGACGGCAAGGAAACTATGGCTACACCTTC
- TRBJ2-5 - TRBV5-4 CASSSGFGETQYF TGTGCCAGCAGCTCAGGGTTCGGGGAGACCCAGTACTTC
- TRBJ1-4 - TRBV5-4 CASSAGHRPEKLFF TGTGCCAGCAGCGCGGGACACCGACCTGAAAAACTGTTTTTT
- TRBJ1-5 - TRBV4-1 CASSQGVVSQPQHF TGTGCCAGCAGCCAAGGGGTTGTAAGTCAGCCCCAGCATTTT
many TRBJ2-3 - TRBV6-1 CASRRRAGSTDTQYF TGTGCCAGCAGGAGACGGGCAGGGAGCACAGATACGCAGTATTTT
few TRBJ2-7 - TRBV20-1 CSAPREGSYEQYF TGCAGTGCCCCGAGGGAAGGGTCCTACGAGCAGTACTTC
- TRBJ2-7 - TRBV12-3/TRBV12-4 CASSFGGGAGEQYF TGTGCCAGCAGTTTTGGGGGGGGCGCTGGGGAGCAGTACTTC
- TRBJ1-6 - TRBV3-2 CASSQKGGPVFSPLHF TGTGCCAGCAGCCAAAAAGGGGGCCCCGTATTTTCACCCCTCCACTTT
few TRBJ1-2 - TRBV4-1 CASSQGQTTYGYTF TGCGCCAGCAGCCAAGGACAGACAACATATGGCTACACCTTC
- TRBJ2-2 TRBD2 TRBV2 CASTTTSGGSNTGELFF TGTGCCAGCACCACGACTAGCGGGGGGTCGAACACCGGGGAGCTGTTTTTT
- TRBJ2-1 TRBD1 TRBV13 CANSSTATGTGDEQFF TGTGCCAACAGCTCAACAGCGACCGGGACAGGGGATGAGCAGTTCTTC
many TRBJ2-3 - TRBV5-4 CASSSPHPGATDTQYF TGTGCCAGCAGCTCCCCGCACCCGGGGGCAACAGATACGCAGTATTTT
- TRBJ1-5 - TRBV2 CASSERTDNQPQHF TGTGCCAGCAGTGAAAGGACAGATAATCAGCCCCAGCATTTT
few TRBJ2-1 TRBD2 TRBV20-1 CSASTLGLAGRYEQFF TGCAGTGCTAGTACGTTAGGACTAGCGGGGAGGTATGAGCAGTTCTTC
many TRBJ1-4 - TRBV7-6 CASSPGRVATNEKLFF TGTGCCAGCAGCCCCGGCAGGGTGGCAACTAATGAAAAACTGTTTTTT
- TRBJ1-1 - TRBV6-6 CASCYPGTEAFF TGTGCCAGCTGTTATCCGGGCACTGAAGCTTTCTTT
- TRBJ1-1 - TRBV7-2 CASSLAGLDGEAFF TGTGCCAGCAGCTTAGCGGGTTTGGATGGCGAAGCTTTCTTT
- TRBJ1-4 - TRBV28 CASSGVLREKLFF TGTGCCAGCAGCGGGGTTTTGCGTGAAAAACTGTTTTTT
few TRBJ2-7 TRBD1 TRBV12-3/TRBV12-4 CASSSRDRGYEQYF TGTGCCAGCAGTTCTCGGGACAGGGGCTACGAGCAGTACTTC
- TRBJ2-7 TRBD1 TRBV20-1 CSAPETGPEDEQYF TGCAGTGCACCAGAGACAGGGCCTGAGGACGAGCAGTACTTC
few TRBJ1-1 - TRBV6-1 CASSDRALEAFF TGTGCCAGCAGCGACAGAGCTCTTGAAGCTTTCTTT
- TRBJ1-2 TRBD1 TRBV4-3 CASSQVVGTVGYTF TGCGCCAGCAGCCAAGTCGTGGGGACAGTTGGCTACACCTTC
few TRBJ2-7 TRBD2 TRBV20-1 CSATPRWGLAGGWDF TGCAGTGCTACCCCGAGATGGGGACTAGCGGGAGGGTGGGACTTC
- TRBJ2-7 - TRBV7-2 CASSPGPWYEQYF TGTGCCAGCAGCCCAGGACCCTGGTACGAGCAGTACTTC
few TRBJ2-4 - TRBV28 CASSRLVFGFVDIQYF TGTGCCAGCAGCCGCCTAGTGTTTGGGTTCGTAGACATTCAGTACTTC
many TRBJ1-5 - TRBV7-2 CASSLEGGNNQPQHF TGTGCCAGCAGCTTAGAAGGGGGGAATAATCAGCCCCAGCATTTT
- TRBJ2-7 - TRBV27 CASMGGKNYEQYF TGTGCCAGCATGGGGGGCAAAAACTACGAGCAGTACTTC
many TRBJ2-1 - TRBV28 CASSPLSGSSYNEQFF TGTGCCAGCAGTCCTCTCAGCGGAAGCTCCTACAATGAGCAGTTCTTC
- TRBJ1-1 - TRBV7-6 CASSPAHGNTEAFF TGTGCCAGCAGCCCCGCACATGGGAACACTGAAGCTTTCTTT
- TRBJ1-3 - TRBV7-2 CASSLAPGVAGNTIYF TGTGCCAGCAGCTTAGCACCTGGCGTGGCGGGAAACACCATATATTTT
- TRBJ2-1 TRBD2 TRBV25-1 CASSERTTAGGRGSSYNEQFF TGTGCCAGCAGTGAACGCACCACGGCGGGGGGGCGTGGGAGCTCCTACAATGAGCAGTTCTTC
many TRBJ2-1 - TRBV6-1 CASRQPTNEQFF TGTGCCAGCAGACAACCTACGAATGAGCAGTTCTTC
- TRBJ2-1 TRBD2 TRBV30 CAWDTSGPNNEQFF TGTGCCTGGGATACTAGCGGACCCAACAATGAGCAGTTCTTC
many TRBJ1-5 - TRBV7-6 CASSLARYQPQHF TGTGCCAGCAGCTTAGCCAGATACCAGCCCCAGCATTTT
- TRBJ1-2 - TRBV4-1 CASSQGRTDGYTF TGCGCCAGCAGCCAAGGACGGACCGATGGCTACACCTTC
- TRBJ2-1 TRBD2 TRBV6-4 CASSDSPSGGAGEQFF TGTGCCAGCAGTGACTCTCCTAGCGGGGGGGCAGGTGAGCAGTTCTTC
- TRBJ2-3 TRBD2 TRBV2 CASSETEIAGEDTQYF TGTGCCAGCAGTGAAACGGAGATAGCGGGGGAGGATACGCAGTATTTT
many TRBJ2-7 - TRBV2 CASSERYEQYF TGTGCCAGCAGCGAGAGGTACGAGCAGTACTTC
many TRBJ2-2 - TRBV7-2 CASSLVSNTGELFF TGTGCCAGCAGCTTAGTCAGTAACACCGGGGAGCTGTTTTTT
- TRBJ2-1 TRBD2 TRBV7-8 CASSSDPTSGSYNEQFF TGTGCCAGCAGCTCAGACCCAACTAGCGGGTCATACAATGAGCAGTTCTTC
few TRBJ2-5 - TRBV28 CASSAPQPGGETQYF TGTGCCAGCAGTGCCCCCCAGCCTGGAGGGGAGACCCAGTACTTC
few TRBJ2-1 - TRBV7-9 CASSALSRPGNEQFF TGTGCCAGCAGCGCCCTAAGCCGACCGGGCAATGAGCAGTTCTTC
many TRBJ2-5 - TRBV4-1 CASSQEGGIGETQYF TGCGCCAGCAGCCAAGAAGGAGGGATCGGAGAGACCCAGTACTTC
few TRBJ1-5 TRBD1 TRBV19 CASRGQFSNQPQHF TGTGCCAGTAGGGGACAGTTTAGCAATCAGCCCCAGCATTTT
few TRBJ2-7 TRBD2 TRBV6-6 CASSTGLAGGRVHEQYF TGTGCCAGCAGTACGGGACTAGCGGGAGGGCGAGTCCACGAGCAGTACTTC
many TRBJ1-2 - TRBV29-1 CSVEGHDGYTF TGCAGCGTTGAAGGACACGATGGCTACACCTTC
- TRBJ1-2 - TRBV19 CASSINPDGYTF TGTGCCAGTAGTATAAACCCCGACGGCTACACCTTC
- TRBJ1-2 TRBD1 TRBV4-1 CASSLQGGYYGYTF TGCGCCAGCAGCCTCCAGGGGGGCTACTATGGCTACACCTTC
few TRBJ2-1 TRBD2 TRBV20-1 CSARKPGLAGSNEQFF TGCAGTGCTAGAAAGCCGGGACTAGCTGGTTCAAATGAGCAGTTCTTC
many TRBJ2-6 - TRBV7-2 CASRGGAGANVLTF TGTGCCAGCAGGGGTGGGGCTGGGGCCAACGTCCTGACTTTC
- TRBJ1-1 TRBD1 TRBV20-1 CSVGDSPIYTEAFF TGCAGTGTCGGGGACAGCCCAATCTACACTGAAGCTTTCTTT
- TRBJ2-6 - TRBV27 CASSRTPLSGANVLTF TGTGCCAGCAGTCGAACACCGCTCTCTGGGGCCAACGTCCTGACTTTC
- TRBJ2-7 - TRBV5-6 CASSLALQIYEQYF TGTGCCAGCAGCTTGGCGTTACAGATCTACGAGCAGTACTTC
- TRBJ2-1 - TRBV23-1 CASSQRPDYYNEQFF TGCGCCAGCAGTCAACGGCCAGACTATTACAATGAGCAGTTCTTC